This note documents a single T cell receptor beta chain sequence. Germline CDR1 is SGHNT and CDR2 is YYREEE (reference sequence). V lost 0 bases and J 0 bases, leaving 10 bases between the germline ends. There are 16 residues in the CDR3. The data were taken from a study of blood T cell repertoires in COVID-19. Study details: PBMCs, B-cell-depleted T cells, or T cells provided the cDNA or gDNA that made up the material.

Method: immunoSEQ multiplex PCR; TCRdb's copy keeps in-frame clones and lacks some. In the table there are 220,000 or so clones, roughly 84% of which are singletons. This chain links TRBV5-4 with TRBJ1-3, with a weak D call TRBD1 (5 bases). The sequenced sample consisted of peripheral blood. This receptor was obtained from a woman aged 60-75 years with acute or convalescent COVID-19. The CDR3 sequence: CASSLGRRGSGNTIYF. In DNA form, the CDR3 reads TGTGCCAGCAGCTTGGGACGAAGGGGCTCTGGAAACACCATATATTTT.